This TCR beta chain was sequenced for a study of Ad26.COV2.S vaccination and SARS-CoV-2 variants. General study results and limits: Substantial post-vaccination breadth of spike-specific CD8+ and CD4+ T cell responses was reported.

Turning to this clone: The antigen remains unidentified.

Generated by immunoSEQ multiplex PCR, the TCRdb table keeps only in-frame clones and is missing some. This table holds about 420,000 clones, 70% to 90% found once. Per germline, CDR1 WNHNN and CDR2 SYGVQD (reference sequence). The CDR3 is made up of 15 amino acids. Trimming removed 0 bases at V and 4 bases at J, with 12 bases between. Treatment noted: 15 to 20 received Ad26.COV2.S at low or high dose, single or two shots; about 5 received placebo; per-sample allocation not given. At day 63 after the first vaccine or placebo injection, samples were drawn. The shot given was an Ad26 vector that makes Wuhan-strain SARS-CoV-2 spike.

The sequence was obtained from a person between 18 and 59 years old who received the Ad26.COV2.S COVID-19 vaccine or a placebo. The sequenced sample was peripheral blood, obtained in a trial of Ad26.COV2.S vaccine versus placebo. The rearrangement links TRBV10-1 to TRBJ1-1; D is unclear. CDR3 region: CASSESPGPGTEAFF. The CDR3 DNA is TGCGCCAGCAGTGAGTCACCGGGTCCGGGCACTGAAGCTTTCTTT.